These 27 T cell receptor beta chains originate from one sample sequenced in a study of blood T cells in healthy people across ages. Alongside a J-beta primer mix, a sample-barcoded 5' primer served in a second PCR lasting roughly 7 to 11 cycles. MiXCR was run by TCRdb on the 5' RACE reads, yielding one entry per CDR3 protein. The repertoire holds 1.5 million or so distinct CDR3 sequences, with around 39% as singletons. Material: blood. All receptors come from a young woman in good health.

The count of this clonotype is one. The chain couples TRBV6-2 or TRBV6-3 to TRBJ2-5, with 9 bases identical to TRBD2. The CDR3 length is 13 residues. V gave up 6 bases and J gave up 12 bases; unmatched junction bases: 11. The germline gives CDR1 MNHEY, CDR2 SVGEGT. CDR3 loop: CASSGSGRNEKYF. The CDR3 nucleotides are TGTGCCAGCAGCGGTAGCGGGAGAAACGAGAAGTACTTC.

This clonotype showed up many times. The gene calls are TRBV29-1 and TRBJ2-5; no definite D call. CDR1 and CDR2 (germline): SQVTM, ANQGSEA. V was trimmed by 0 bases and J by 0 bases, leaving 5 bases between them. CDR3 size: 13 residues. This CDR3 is CSVEEPYQETQYF. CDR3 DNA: TGCAGCGTTGAAGAACCGTACCAAGAGACCCAGTACTTC.

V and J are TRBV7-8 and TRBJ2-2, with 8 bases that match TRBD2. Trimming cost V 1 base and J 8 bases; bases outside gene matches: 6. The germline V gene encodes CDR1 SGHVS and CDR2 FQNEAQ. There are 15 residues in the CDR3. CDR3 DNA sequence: TGTGCCAGCAGCTTAGGGTTTAGCGGGACTGGGGAGCTGTTTTTT. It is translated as CASSLGFSGTGELFF.

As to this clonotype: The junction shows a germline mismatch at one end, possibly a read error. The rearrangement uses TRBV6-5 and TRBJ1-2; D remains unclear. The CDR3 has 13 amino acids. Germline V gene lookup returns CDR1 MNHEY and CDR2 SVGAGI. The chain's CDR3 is CASSDSTGNGYTF. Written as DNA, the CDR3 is TGTGCCAGCAGTGACTCGACGGGGAATGGCTACACCTTC.

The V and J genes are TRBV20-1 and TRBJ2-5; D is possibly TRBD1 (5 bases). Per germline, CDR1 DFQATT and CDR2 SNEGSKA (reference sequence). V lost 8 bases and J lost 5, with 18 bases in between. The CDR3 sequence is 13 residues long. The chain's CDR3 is CSPWGRLRETQYF. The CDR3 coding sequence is TGCAGTCCATGGGGCCGTCTGAGGGAGACCCAGTACTTC.

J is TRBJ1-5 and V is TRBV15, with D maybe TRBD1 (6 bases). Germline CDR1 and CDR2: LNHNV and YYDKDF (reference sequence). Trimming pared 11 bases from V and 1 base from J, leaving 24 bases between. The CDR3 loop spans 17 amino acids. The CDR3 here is CASRPPTTGASNQPQHF. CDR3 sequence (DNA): TGTGCCTCGCGGCCCCCCACGACGGGGGCGAGCAATCAGCCCCAGCATTTT.

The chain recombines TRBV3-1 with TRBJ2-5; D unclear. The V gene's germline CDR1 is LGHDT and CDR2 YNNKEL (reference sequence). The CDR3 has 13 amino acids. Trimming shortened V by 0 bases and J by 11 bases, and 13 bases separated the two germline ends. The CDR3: CASSQDRWNEQYF. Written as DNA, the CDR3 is TGTGCCAGCAGCCAAGATCGGTGGAATGAGCAGTACTTC.

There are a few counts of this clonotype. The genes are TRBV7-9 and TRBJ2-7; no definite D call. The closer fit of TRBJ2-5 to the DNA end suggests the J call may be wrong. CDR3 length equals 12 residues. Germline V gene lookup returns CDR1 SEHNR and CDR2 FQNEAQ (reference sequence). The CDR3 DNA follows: TGTGCCAGCAGCCCAGCTGCGGAGACCCAGTACTTC. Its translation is CASSPAAETQYF.

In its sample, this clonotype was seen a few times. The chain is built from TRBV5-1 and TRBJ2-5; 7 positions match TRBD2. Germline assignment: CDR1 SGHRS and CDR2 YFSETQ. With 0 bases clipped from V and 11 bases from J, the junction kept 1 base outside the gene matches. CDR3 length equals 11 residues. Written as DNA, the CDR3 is TGCGCCAGCAGCTTGGTGGGAGGGCAGTACTTC. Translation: CASSLVGGQYF.

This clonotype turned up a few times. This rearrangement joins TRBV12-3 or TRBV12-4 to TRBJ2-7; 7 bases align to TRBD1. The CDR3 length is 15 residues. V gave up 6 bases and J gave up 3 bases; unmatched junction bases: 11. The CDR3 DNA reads TGTGCCAGCAGAAATACATTGGGACAGAACTACGAGCAGTACTTC. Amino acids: CASRNTLGQNYEQYF.

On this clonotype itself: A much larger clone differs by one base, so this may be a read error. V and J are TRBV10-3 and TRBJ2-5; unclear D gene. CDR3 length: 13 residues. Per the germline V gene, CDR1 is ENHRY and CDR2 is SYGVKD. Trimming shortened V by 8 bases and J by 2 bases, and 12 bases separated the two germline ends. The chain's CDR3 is CAIARVLQETQYF. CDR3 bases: TGTGCCATCGCACGGGTATTGCAAGAGACCCAGTACTTC.

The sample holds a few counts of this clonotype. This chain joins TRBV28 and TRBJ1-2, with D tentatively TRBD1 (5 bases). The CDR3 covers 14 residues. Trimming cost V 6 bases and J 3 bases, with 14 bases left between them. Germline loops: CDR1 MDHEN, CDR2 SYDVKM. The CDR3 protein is CASSVTGEYYGYTF. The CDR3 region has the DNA TGTGCCAGCAGCGTCACGGGGGAGTACTATGGCTACACCTTC.

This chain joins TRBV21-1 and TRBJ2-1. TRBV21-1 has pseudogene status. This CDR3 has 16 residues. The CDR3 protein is CASSPRVHCSYNEQFF. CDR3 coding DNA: TGTGCCAGCAGCCCTCGGGTCCATTGCTCCTACAATGAGCAGTTCTTC.

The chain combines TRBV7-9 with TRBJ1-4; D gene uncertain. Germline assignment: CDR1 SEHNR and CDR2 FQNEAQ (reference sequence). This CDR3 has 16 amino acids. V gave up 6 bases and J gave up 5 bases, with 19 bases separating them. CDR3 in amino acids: CASSPLSPLGNEKLFF. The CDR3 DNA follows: TGTGCCAGCAGTCCACTCAGCCCCCTCGGGAATGAAAAACTGTTTTTT.

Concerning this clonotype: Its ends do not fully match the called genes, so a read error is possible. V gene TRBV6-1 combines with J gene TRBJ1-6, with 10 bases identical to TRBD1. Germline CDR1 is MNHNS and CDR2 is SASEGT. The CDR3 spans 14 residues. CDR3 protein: CASRQGAVNSSLHF. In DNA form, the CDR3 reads TGTGCCAGCCGACAGGGGGCCGTGAATTCATCCCTCCACTTT.

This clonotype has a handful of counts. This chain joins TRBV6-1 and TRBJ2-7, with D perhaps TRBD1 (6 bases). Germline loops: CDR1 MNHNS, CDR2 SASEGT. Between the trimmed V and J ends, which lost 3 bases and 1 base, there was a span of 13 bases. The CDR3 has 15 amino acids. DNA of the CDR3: TGTGCCAGCAGTGATATAGGACAGAGATCCTACGAGCAGTACTTC. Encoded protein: CASSDIGQRSYEQYF.

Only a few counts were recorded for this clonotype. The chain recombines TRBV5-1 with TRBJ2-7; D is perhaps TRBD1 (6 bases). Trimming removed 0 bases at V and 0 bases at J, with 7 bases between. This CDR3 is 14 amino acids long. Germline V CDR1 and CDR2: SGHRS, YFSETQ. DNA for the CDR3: TGCGCCAGCAGCTTGGGGGACATCTCCTACGAGCAGTACTTC. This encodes CASSLGDISYEQYF.

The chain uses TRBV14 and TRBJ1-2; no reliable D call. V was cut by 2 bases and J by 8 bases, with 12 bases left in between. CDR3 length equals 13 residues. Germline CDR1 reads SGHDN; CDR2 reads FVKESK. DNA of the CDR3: TGTGCCAGCAGCCAACTTAGTAGCACCGGCTACACCTTC. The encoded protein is CASSQLSSTGYTF.

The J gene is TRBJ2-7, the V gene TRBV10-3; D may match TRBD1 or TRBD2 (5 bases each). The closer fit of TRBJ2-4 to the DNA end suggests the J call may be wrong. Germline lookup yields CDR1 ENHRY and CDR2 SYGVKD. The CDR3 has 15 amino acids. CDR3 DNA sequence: TGTGCCATCAGTGAGTCTGCACAGTTGGGGGACATTCAGTACTTC. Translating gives CAISESAQLGDIQYF.

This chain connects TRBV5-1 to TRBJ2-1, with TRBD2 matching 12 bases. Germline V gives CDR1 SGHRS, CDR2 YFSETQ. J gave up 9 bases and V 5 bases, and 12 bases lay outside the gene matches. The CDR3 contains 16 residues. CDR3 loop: CASRGPLAGGPSEQFF. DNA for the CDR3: TGCGCCAGCAGAGGTCCCCTAGCGGGAGGGCCTAGTGAGCAGTTCTTC.

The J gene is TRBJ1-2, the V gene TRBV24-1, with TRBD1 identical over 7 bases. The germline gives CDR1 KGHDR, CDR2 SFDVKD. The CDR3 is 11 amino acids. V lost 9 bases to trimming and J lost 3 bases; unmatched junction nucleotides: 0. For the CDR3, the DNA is TGTGCCACCGGGACAGACTATGGCTACACCTTC. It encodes CATGTDYGYTF.

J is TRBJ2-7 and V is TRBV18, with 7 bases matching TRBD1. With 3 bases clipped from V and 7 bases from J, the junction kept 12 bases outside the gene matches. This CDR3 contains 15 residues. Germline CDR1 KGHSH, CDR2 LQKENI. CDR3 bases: TGTGCCAGCTCACCCAACAGGGGTGGAGACAATGAGCAGTACTTC. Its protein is CASSPNRGGDNEQYF.

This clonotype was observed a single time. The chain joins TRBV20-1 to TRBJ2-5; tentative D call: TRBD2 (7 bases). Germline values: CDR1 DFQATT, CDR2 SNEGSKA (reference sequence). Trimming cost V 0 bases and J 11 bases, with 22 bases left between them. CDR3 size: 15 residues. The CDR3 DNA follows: TGCAGTGCTAGAGATTTGGGGGGGGGCATAGATGAGCAGTACTTC. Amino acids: CSARDLGGGIDEQYF.

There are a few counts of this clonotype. The CDR3 region has the DNA TGTGCCAGCAGCTTAGCGGAGATGCTAGCGGGGGGGCCAGATACGCAGTATTTT. It specifies CASSLAEMLAGGPDTQYF. This chain joins TRBV11-2 and TRBJ2-3, with 12 bases lining up with TRBD2. Trimming at V came to 1 base and at J to 4 bases, leaving 9 bases not matched to a gene. Germline CDR1 is SGHAT and CDR2 is FQNNGV. This CDR3 has 18 residues.

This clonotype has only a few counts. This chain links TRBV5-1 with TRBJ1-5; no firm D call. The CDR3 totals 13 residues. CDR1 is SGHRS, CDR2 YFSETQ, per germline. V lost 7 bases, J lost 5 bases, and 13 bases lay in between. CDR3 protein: CASHPGPDQPQHF. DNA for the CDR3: TGCGCCAGCCACCCTGGGCCAGATCAGCCCCAGCATTTT.

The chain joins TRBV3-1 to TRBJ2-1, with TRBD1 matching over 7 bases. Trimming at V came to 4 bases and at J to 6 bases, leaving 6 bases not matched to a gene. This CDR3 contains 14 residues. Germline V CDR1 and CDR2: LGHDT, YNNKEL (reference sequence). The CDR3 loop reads CASSPEGQINEQFF. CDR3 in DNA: TGTGCCAGCAGCCCAGAGGGACAGATCAATGAGCAGTTCTTC.

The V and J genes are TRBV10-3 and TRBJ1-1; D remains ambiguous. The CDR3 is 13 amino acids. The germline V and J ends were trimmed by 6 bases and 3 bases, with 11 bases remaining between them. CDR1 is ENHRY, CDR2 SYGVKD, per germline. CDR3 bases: TGTGCCATCAGCAACCGTAGCTACACTGAAGCTTTCTTT. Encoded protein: CAISNRSYTEAFF.